This entry describes one T cell receptor beta chain. Its antigen is undetermined. These data originate in a study of CD8 T cells in ankylosing spondylitis. Quantitative 5'-RACE was performed with molecular barcodes, and it yielded the TCR beta libraries. TCRdb redid the calling of the 5' RACE reads with MiXCR, one entry per CDR3 protein. Altogether approximately 200,000 distinct CDR3 sequences are present, 13% being singletons, with the ten largest covering about 17%. Whole-study findings and limits: Ankylosing spondylitis blood appeared to be characterized by a TCR beta motif of about eight highly homologous variants. Matched ankylosing spondylitis synovial fluid reportedly contained a significantly enriched population of disease-linked clones.

This CDR3 comprises 14 residues. Germline V gives CDR1 KGHSH, CDR2 LQKENI. V was cut by 0 bases and J by 8 bases, with 10 bases left in between. Sequenced: blood, either unsorted or a sorted T cell fraction (not recorded which). The V call is TRBV18, the J call TRBJ1-4; perhaps TRBD1 as D (5 bases). This clonotype was sampled from a male donor with ankylosing spondylitis or in good health (not recorded which). The CDR3 sequence: CASSPPEGREKLFF. The CDR3 nucleotides are TGTGCCAGCTCACCACCTGAGGGGCGGGAAAAACTGTTTTTT.